The rows below give T cell receptor beta chains drawn from one sample of a study of T cell responses to AZD1222 COVID-19 vaccine. This table comes from immunoSEQ multiplex PCR, and its TCRdb copy is limited to in-frame clones, with some not included. Of about 140,000 clones in the sample, approximately 93% were seen once. Sequences were derived from peripheral blood, sampled 28 days after the second AZD1222 dose. Source of these receptors: an adult who received the AZD1222 COVID-19 vaccine. The CDR3 runs from the conserved cysteine through the conserved F or W. The order of the fields is J gene, clone size, V gene, D gene, CDR3 DNA, CDR3 protein. The D gene is left open where the match is weak. Clone size appears in some rows only: once, few, many, or a class for an expanded clone.

j_call: TRBJ1-1; clone_size: -; v_call: TRBV5-1; d_call: TRBD1; cdr3_nt: TGCGCCAGCAGCTCACACAGGGGGACGAACACTGAAGCTTTCTTT; cdr3_aa: CASSSHRGTNTEAFF
j_call: TRBJ1-1; clone_size: -; v_call: TRBV25-1; d_call: -; cdr3_nt: TGTGCCAGCAGTGATTCGTCGGTCGGGGGGACTGAAGCTTTCTTT; cdr3_aa: CASSDSSVGGTEAFF
j_call: TRBJ2-5; clone_size: -; v_call: TRBV9; d_call: -; cdr3_nt: TGTGCCAGCAGCGTAGATCCGCGCGGAGGTTTGCAAGAGACCCAGTACTTC; cdr3_aa: CASSVDPRGGLQETQYF
j_call: TRBJ2-7; clone_size: -; v_call: TRBV7-9; d_call: TRBD1; cdr3_nt: TGTGCCAGCACCAACTGGGACAGGGGCGGCGAGCAGTACTTC; cdr3_aa: CASTNWDRGGEQYF
j_call: TRBJ1-5; clone_size: -; v_call: TRBV3-1/TRBV3-2; d_call: -; cdr3_nt: TGTGCCAGCAGCCATCAGACTAGCAATCAGCCCCAGCATTTT; cdr3_aa: CASSHQTSNQPQHF
j_call: TRBJ1-5; clone_size: -; v_call: TRBV15; d_call: -; cdr3_nt: TGTGCCACCGGAGGGGCGCTTGGAAATCAGCCCCAGCATTTT; cdr3_aa: CATGGALGNQPQHF
j_call: TRBJ1-5; clone_size: -; v_call: TRBV27; d_call: TRBD1; cdr3_nt: TGTGCCAGCACCACAGGGGGCAGGGGTCAGCCCCAGCATTTT; cdr3_aa: CASTTGGRGQPQHF
j_call: TRBJ1-3; clone_size: -; v_call: TRBV4-3; d_call: -; cdr3_nt: TGCGCCAGCAGCCAAGTTGGGGGAAACACCATATATTTT; cdr3_aa: CASSQVGGNTIYF
j_call: TRBJ2-7; clone_size: -; v_call: TRBV4-1; d_call: TRBD1; cdr3_nt: TGCGCCAGCAGCCAACCGGGACAGAGATCCTACGAGCAGTACTTC; cdr3_aa: CASSQPGQRSYEQYF
j_call: TRBJ2-1; clone_size: -; v_call: TRBV6-2/TRBV6-3; d_call: -; cdr3_nt: TGTGCCAGCAGTTACTCGAGGCAGGGAATCAATGAGCAGTTCTTC; cdr3_aa: CASSYSRQGINEQFF
j_call: TRBJ2-3; clone_size: -; v_call: TRBV13; d_call: -; cdr3_nt: TGTGCCAGCAGCTTAAAAGGATTGACAATGCGACCGGATACGCAGTATTTT; cdr3_aa: CASSLKGLTMRPDTQYF
j_call: TRBJ2-2; clone_size: few; v_call: TRBV11-1; d_call: TRBD2; cdr3_nt: TGTGCCAGCAGCTTAGTTTCTAGCGGGGCCACCGGGGAGCTGTTTTTT; cdr3_aa: CASSLVSSGATGELFF
j_call: TRBJ2-5; clone_size: -; v_call: TRBV7-7; d_call: -; cdr3_nt: TGTGCTAGCAGCTTAGCGCGGGGAACAGGTCTAGAGACCCAGTACTTC; cdr3_aa: CASSLARGTGLETQYF
j_call: TRBJ1-5; clone_size: -; v_call: TRBV3-1/TRBV3-2; d_call: -; cdr3_nt: TGTGCCAGCAGCCAAGATCCAACCCGCCATCAGCCCCAGCATTTT; cdr3_aa: CASSQDPTRHQPQHF
j_call: TRBJ2-1; clone_size: -; v_call: TRBV20-1; d_call: -; cdr3_nt: TGCAGTGCGAAGATGAATGAGCAGTTCTTC; cdr3_aa: CSAKMNEQFF
j_call: TRBJ1-5; clone_size: -; v_call: TRBV28; d_call: -; cdr3_nt: TGTGCCAGCACCCCCCCGGGTGGGACGTCAAATAGCAATCAGCCCCAGCATTTT; cdr3_aa: CASTPPGGTSNSNQPQHF
j_call: TRBJ2-1; clone_size: -; v_call: TRBV7-2; d_call: -; cdr3_nt: TGTGCCAGCAGCTTAACTGGGGCCATCTTCAATGAGCAGTTCTTC; cdr3_aa: CASSLTGAIFNEQFF
j_call: TRBJ1-2; clone_size: -; v_call: TRBV28; d_call: TRBD1; cdr3_nt: TGTGCCAGCAGTTTAAGACGATCGACAGGGTGGGGCTATGGCTACACCTTC; cdr3_aa: CASSLRRSTGWGYGYTF